This TCR beta chain was recorded in a study of OX40 agonist ivuxolimab in advanced cancers. At the level of the study: Treatment received earlier with anti-PD-1, anti-PD-L1 or anti-CTLA-4 agents was allowed, and under 50% had some. The study, taken as a whole, reports: More expanded clones were seen, on average, in CD8+ T cells than in CD4+.

Sequenced by immunoSEQ multiplex PCR; TCRdb stores in-frame clones only, minus some. The table shows some 80,000 clones, with approximately 84% occurring only once. On this clone itself: No antigen is known for it.

Germline V gene lookup returns CDR1 SGHNT and CDR2 YYREEE (reference sequence). The CDR3 runs to 16 residues. The ends were cut back, 6 bases at V and 2 bases at J, with 20 bases in the middle. This TCR was recovered from an adult with an advanced solid tumor such as melanoma, head and neck, liver or kidney cancer. The chain joins TRBV5-4 to TRBJ1-1; weak D call: TRBD1 (6 bases). Here the sequenced sample was CD4+ or CD8+ T cells sorted from blood, taken in a trial of the OX40 agonist ivuxolimab. The CDR3 region is CASNVWAGASNTEAFF. The DNA of the CDR3 is TGTGCCAGCAATGTATGGGCAGGGGCTAGTAACACTGAAGCTTTCTTT.